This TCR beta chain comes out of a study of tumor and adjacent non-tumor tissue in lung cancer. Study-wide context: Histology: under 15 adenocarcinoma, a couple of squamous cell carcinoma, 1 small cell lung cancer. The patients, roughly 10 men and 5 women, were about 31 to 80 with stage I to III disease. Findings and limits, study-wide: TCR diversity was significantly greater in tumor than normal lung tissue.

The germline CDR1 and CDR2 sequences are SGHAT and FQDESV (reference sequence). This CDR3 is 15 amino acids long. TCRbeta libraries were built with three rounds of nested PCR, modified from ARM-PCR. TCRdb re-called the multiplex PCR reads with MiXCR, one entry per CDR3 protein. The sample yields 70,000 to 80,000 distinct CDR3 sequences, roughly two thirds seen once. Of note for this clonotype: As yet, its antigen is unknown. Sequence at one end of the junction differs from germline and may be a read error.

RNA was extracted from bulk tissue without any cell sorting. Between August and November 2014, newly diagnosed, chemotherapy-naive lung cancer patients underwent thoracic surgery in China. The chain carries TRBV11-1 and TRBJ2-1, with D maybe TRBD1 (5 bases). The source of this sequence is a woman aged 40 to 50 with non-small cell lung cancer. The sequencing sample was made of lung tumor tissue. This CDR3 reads CVSSHTKGIHNEQFF. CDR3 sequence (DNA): TGCGTCAGCAGCCACACCAAGGGGATTCACAATGAGCAGTTCTTC.